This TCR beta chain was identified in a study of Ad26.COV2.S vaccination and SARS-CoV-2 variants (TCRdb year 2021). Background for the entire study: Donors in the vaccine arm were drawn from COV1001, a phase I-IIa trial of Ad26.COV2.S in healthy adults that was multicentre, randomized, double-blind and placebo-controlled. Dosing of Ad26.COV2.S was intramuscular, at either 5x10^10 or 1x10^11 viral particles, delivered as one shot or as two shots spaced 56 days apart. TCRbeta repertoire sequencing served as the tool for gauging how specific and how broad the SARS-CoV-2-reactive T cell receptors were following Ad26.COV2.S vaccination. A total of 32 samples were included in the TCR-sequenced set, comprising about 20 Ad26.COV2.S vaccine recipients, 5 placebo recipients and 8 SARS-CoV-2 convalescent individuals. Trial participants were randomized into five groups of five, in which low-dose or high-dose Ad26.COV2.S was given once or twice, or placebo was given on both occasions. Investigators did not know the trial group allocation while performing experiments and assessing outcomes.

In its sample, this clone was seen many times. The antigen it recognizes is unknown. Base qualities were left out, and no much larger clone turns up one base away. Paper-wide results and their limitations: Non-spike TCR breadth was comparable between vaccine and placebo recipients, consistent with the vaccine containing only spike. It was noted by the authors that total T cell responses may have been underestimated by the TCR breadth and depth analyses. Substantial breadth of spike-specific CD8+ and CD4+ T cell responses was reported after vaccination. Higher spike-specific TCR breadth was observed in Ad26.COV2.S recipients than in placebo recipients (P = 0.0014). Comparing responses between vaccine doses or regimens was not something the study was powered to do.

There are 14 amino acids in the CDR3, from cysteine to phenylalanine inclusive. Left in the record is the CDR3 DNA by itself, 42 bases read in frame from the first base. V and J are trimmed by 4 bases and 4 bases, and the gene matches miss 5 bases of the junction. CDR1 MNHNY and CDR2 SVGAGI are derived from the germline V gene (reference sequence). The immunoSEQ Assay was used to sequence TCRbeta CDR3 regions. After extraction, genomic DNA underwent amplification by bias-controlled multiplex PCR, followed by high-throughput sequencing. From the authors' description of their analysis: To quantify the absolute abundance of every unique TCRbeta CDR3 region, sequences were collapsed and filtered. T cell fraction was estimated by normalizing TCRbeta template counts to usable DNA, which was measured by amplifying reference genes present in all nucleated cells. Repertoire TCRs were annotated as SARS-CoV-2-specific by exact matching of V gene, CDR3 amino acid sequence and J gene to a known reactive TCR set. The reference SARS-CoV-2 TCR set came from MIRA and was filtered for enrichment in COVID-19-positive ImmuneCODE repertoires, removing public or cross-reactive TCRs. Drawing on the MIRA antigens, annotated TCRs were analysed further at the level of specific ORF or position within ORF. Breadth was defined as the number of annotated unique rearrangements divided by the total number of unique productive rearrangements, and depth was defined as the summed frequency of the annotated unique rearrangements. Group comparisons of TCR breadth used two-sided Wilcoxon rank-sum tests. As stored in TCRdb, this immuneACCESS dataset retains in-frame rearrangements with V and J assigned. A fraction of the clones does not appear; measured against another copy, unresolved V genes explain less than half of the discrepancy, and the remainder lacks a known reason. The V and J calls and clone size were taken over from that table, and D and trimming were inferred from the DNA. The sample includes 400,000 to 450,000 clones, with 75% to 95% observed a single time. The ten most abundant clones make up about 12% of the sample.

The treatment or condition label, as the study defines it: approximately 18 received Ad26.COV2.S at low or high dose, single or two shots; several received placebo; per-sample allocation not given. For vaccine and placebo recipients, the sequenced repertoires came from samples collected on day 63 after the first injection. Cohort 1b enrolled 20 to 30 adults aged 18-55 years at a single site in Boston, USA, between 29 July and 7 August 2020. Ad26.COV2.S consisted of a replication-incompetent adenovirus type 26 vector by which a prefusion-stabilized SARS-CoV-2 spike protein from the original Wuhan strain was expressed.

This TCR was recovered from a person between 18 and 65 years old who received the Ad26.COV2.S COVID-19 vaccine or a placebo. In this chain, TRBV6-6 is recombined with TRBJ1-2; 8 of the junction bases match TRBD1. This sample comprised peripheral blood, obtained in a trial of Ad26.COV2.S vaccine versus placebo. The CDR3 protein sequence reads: CASSSAGQGYGYTF. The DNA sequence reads TGTGCCAGCAGTTCCGCCGGACAGGGCTATGGCTACACCTTC.